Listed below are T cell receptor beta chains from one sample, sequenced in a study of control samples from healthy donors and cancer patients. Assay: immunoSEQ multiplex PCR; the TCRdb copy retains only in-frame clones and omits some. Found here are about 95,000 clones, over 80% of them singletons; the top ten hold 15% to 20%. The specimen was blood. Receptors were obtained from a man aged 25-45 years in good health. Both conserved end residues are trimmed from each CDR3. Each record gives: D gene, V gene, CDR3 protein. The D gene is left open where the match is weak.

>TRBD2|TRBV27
ASSFLADNTDTQY
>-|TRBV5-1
ASSLDRGISEQF
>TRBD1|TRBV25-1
ASRFRDRAAF
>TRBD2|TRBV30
AWRVYQAGGYEQY
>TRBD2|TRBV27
ASSGTSGGRHNEQF
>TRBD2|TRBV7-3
ASSVVAGVGYEQF
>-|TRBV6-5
ASTQSYSNQPQH
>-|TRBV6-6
AALPGGSGNTIY
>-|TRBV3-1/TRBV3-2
ASSQAPGPLSRYT
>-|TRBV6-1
ASSADTREAGYGYT
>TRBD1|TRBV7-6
ASSLVLGQGPGNQPQH
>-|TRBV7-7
ASSQAPEGIQY
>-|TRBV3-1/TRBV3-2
ASSQAGAYYGYT
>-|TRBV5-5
ASSLVTHVNNSPLH
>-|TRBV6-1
ASSERGLGAQY
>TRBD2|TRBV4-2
ASSQELAGGPNEQF
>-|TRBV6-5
ASTIAGAEGYT
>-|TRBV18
ASSVKTGRADTQY
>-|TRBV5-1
ASSEGNYGYT